Following are 6 T cell receptor beta chains from one sample sequenced in a study of T cell repertoires in cytomegalovirus infection. TCRdb re-called the reads with MiXCR, one entry per CDR3 protein. The sample carries more than 350,000 distinct CDR3 sequences, approximately 31% recorded once. The source material was PBMCs. All receptors come from a human donor in good health (CMV status not recorded). Some clones in this sample may be carry-over from other donors' samples.

Comment on this clonotype: It may be a read error: a sequence one base away is much more abundant. This rearrangement joins TRBV7-2 to TRBJ2-1; TRBD2 might be the D (6 bases). CDR3 length equals 17 residues. From germline, CDR1 is SGHTA and CDR2 FQGNSA. V was shortened by 4 bases and J by 2 bases, with 18 bases between the two germline ends. CDR3 in DNA: TGTGCCAGCAGCTCCAGACAACTAGCAAGCCCCTACAATGAGCAGTTCTTC. Translation: CASSSRQLASPYNEQFF. The full variable domain, in which reference TRBV7-2 and TRBJ2-1 provide the parts outside the CDR3, is GAGVSQSPSNKVTEKGKDVELRCDPISGHTALYWYRQSLGQGLEFLIYFQGNSAPDKSGLPSDRFSAERTGGSVSTLTIQRTQQEDSAVYLCASSSRQLASPYNEQFFGPGTRLTVL.

The chain employs TRBV11-2 and TRBJ1-3; D unclear. With 3 bases removed from V and 4 bases from J, the gap between germline ends came to 13 bases. This CDR3 region has 15 residues. Looked up from germline, CDR1 is SGHAT and CDR2 is FQNNGV. CDR3 bases: TGTGCCAGCAGCTTGCATCCGGGGAGCGGAAACACCATATATTTT. Amino acids: CASSLHPGSGNTIYF.

About this clonotype itself: This may come from a read error, since a much larger clone is one base off. The conserved phenylalanine or tryptophan normally closing the CDR3 is absent here, so this likely arose from a read error. This chain joins TRBV7-8 and TRBJ2-1; no firm D call. The germline gives CDR1 SGHVS, CDR2 FQNEAQ. The CDR3 is 17 amino acids. The V and J ends lost 2 bases and 7 bases respectively, with 21 bases between them. The CDR3 loop is CASSLYVVRAFGNEQFL. The CDR3 nucleotides are TGTGCCAGCAGCTTATACGTGGTTCGGGCGTTCGGGAATGAGCAGTTCTTA.

The chain is built from TRBV19 and TRBJ1-5; D ambiguous. Per the germline V gene, CDR1 is LNHDA and CDR2 is SQIVND (reference sequence). The CDR3 runs to 12 residues. The ends were cut back, 6 bases at V and 7 bases at J, with 10 bases in the middle. The CDR3 nucleotides are TGTGCCAGTAGCTCGGGGTACCAGCCCCAGCATTTT. This translates into CASSSGYQPQHF.

This clonotype was detected many times. This rearrangement joins TRBV6-2 or TRBV6-3 to TRBJ2-6; D not resolved. From germline, CDR1 is MNHEY and CDR2 SVGEGT. The CDR3 has 17 residues. V was shortened by 4 bases and J by 3 bases, with 16 bases between the two germline ends. Here the CDR3 reads CASSSLEFLGGANVLTF. For the CDR3, the DNA is TGTGCCAGCAGTTCTCTCGAGTTTCTTGGTGGGGCCAACGTCCTGACTTTC.

This clonotype was detected only once. V and J are TRBV9 and TRBJ1-3, with a tentative D call TRBD1 (6 bases). Trimming shortened V by 0 bases and J by 9 bases, and 10 bases separated the two germline ends. This CDR3 region has 13 residues. The germline V gene encodes CDR1 SGDLS and CDR2 YYNGEE. CDR3 sequence reads: CASSVGQEGTIYF. The CDR3 coding sequence is TGTGCCAGCAGCGTAGGACAGGAGGGCACCATATATTTT.